This T cell receptor (beta chain) derives from a study of OX40 agonist ivuxolimab in advanced cancers. The wider study: Patients were treated with ivuxolimab, an agonistic anti-OX40 (CD134) antibody. People in dose escalation had one of these cancers: hepatocellular carcinoma, melanoma, renal cell or head and neck cancer. Whole-study results and caveats: The average count of expanded clones was higher among CD8+ T cells than among CD4+. No determination was made of the antigen specificity of the expanded peripheral T cells.

Trimming removed 3 bases at V and 6 bases at J, with 11 bases between. The CDR3 runs 13 residues. Germline V gene sequence: CDR1 LNHNV, CDR2 YYDKDF (reference sequence). Profiled with immunoSEQ multiplex PCR; TCRdb holds only in-frame clones, not every one. The profile shows more than 50,000 clones, 79% of them singletons. A note on this clone: Its antigen is still unknown.

This chain links TRBV15 with TRBJ1-1; D is undetermined. The starting material was CD4+ or CD8+ T cells sorted from blood, obtained in a trial of the OX40 agonist ivuxolimab. The clonotype comes from an adult with an advanced solid tumor such as melanoma, head and neck, liver or kidney cancer. CDR3 region: CATSRPWGSEAFF. DNA for the CDR3: TGTGCCACCAGCAGGCCCTGGGGATCTGAAGCTTTCTTT. Combining the CDR3 with reference TRBV15 and TRBJ1-1 gives the whole variable domain DAMVIQNPRYQVTQFGKPVTLSCSQTLNHNVMYWYQQKSSQAPKLLFHYYDKDFNNEADTPDNFQSRRPNTSFCFLDIRSPGLGDTAMYLCATSRPWGSEAFFGQGTRLTVV.